The 13 T cell receptor beta chains listed next were all sequenced from one sample in a study of OX40 agonist ivuxolimab in advanced cancers. The method was immunoSEQ multiplex PCR; TCRdb's version includes in-frame clones alone and lacks a portion of them. The sample has roughly 73,000 clones, around 88% seen once. This specimen consisted of CD4+ or CD8+ T cells sorted from blood, obtained in a trial of the OX40 agonist ivuxolimab. These receptors were taken from an adult with an advanced solid tumor such as melanoma, head and neck, liver or kidney cancer.

The chain links TRBV6-1 to TRBJ1-2, with 7 bases that match TRBD1. Per germline, CDR1 MNHNS and CDR2 SASEGT. V lost 4 bases, J lost 5 bases, and 7 bases stayed unmatched. The CDR3 contains 14 residues. As DNA, the CDR3 is TGTGCCAGCAGTGGGCAGGGGGTTGGTTATGGCTACACCTTC. Its protein is CASSGQGVGYGYTF.

The chain joins TRBV28 to TRBJ1-1; tentative D call: TRBD1 (5 bases). The germline V gene has CDR1 MDHEN and CDR2 SYDVKM. V lost 5 bases and J 6 bases, leaving 25 bases between the germline ends. CDR3 length equals 17 residues. In DNA, the CDR3 is TGTGCCAGCAGTATAAGGGGCCTTATGGATGATGGCTCTGAAGCTTTCTTT. It codes for CASSIRGLMDDGSEAFF.

The chain uses TRBV2 and TRBJ1-5; no firm D call. Germline CDR1 reads SNHLY; CDR2 reads FYNNEI. V was pared by 4 bases and J by 2 bases, with 12 bases between. The CDR3 runs to 15 residues. The DNA of the CDR3 is TGTGCCAGCAGTGTTGAGAGTGGAGGCAATCAGCCCCAGCATTTT. It codes for CASSVESGGNQPQHF. Full variable domain (remainder filled in from reference TRBV2 and TRBJ1-5): EPEVTQTPSHQVTQMGQEVILRCVPISNHLYFYWYRQILGQKVEFLVSFYNNEISEKSEIFDDQFSVERPDGSNFTLKIRSTKLEDSAMYFCASSVESGGNQPQHFGDGTRLSIL.

The rearrangement links TRBV10-1 to TRBJ2-2; 7 positions agree with TRBD1. V lost 6 bases and J lost 1; bases outside the gene matches: 5. The germline V gene has CDR1 WNHNN and CDR2 SYGVQD (reference sequence). This CDR3 spans 15 amino acids. This chain's CDR3 is CASSPGQQNTGELFF. CDR3 bases: TGCGCCAGCAGCCCGGGACAGCAGAACACCGGGGAGCTGTTTTTT.

The J gene is TRBJ2-3, the V gene TRBV5-1; D may be TRBD1 or TRBD2 (6 bases each). V lost 4 bases, J lost 6 bases, and 21 bases lay in between. CDR1 and CDR2 from the germline V gene are SGHRS and YFSETQ. This CDR3 has 16 residues. DNA for the CDR3: TGCGCCAGCAGCCCTCTAGGGGGGCGGGCGGGGGATACGCAGTATTTT. Its protein product is CASSPLGGRAGDTQYF.

The gene calls are TRBV7-2 and TRBJ2-6; 7 nucleotides align to TRBD1. The CDR3 spans 16 residues. V dropped 5 bases and J dropped 0; count of bases not matched to a gene: 4. Looked up from germline, CDR1 is SGHTA and CDR2 is FQGNSA. DNA for the CDR3: TGTGCCAGCAGCCACGGGACAGACTCTGGGGCCAACGTCCTGACTTTC. Encoded protein: CASSHGTDSGANVLTF.

The chain combines TRBV27 with TRBJ2-7, with TRBD2 matching over 8 bases. J was trimmed by 6 bases and V by 7 bases; bases with no gene match: 5. CDR1 MNHEY and CDR2 SMNVEV come from the germline V gene (reference sequence). The CDR3 covers 12 residues. CDR3 loop: CASMTTSAEQYF. Written as DNA, the CDR3 is TGTGCCAGCATGACGACTAGCGCCGAGCAGTACTTC.

The CDR3, as DNA: TGTGCCAGCAGCTCCCGGTCCCTCTACGAGCAGTACTTC. Amino acid sequence: CASSSRSLYEQYF. The chain links TRBV7-6 to TRBJ2-7; no definite D call. Germline CDR1 SGHVS, CDR2 FNYEAQ. This CDR3 contains 13 residues. V lost 4 bases and J lost 3, with 10 bases in between.

This chain links TRBV14 with TRBJ1-2; TRBD1 agrees at 7 bases. The CDR3 extends over 14 amino acids. The germline gives CDR1 SGHDN, CDR2 FVKESK. The V gene end was trimmed by 5 bases and the J gene end by 8 bases; junction bases not matched to a gene: 11. The CDR3: CASSSIQGGRGYTF. In nucleotides, the CDR3 is TGTGCCAGCAGCTCCATCCAAGGGGGCCGAGGCTACACCTTC.

In DNA form, the CDR3 reads TGTGCCAGCAGCGCAGGACAGGGAGTGCGGGGGGGCGGGGAGCTGTTTTTT. Residues: CASSAGQGVRGGGELFF. This chain uses TRBV7-2 with TRBJ2-2, with D perhaps matching TRBD2 (9 bases). V was trimmed by 5 bases and J by 7 bases, leaving 23 bases between them. Germline loops: CDR1 SGHTA, CDR2 FQGNSA. CDR3 length: 17 amino acids. Together with reference TRBV7-2 and TRBJ2-2, the CDR3 gives the full variable domain: GAGVSQSPSNKVTEKGKDVELRCDPISGHTALYWYRQSLGQGLEFLIYFQGNSAPDKSGLPSDRFSAERTGGSVSTLTIQRTQQEDSAVYLCASSAGQGVRGGGELFFGEGSRLTVL.

The chain couples TRBV5-1 to TRBJ2-7; the D is unclear. CDR3 length: 16 amino acids. The germline V gene encodes CDR1 SGHRS and CDR2 YFSETQ. Trimming shortened V by 2 bases and J by 2 bases, and 17 bases separated the two germline ends. CDR3 amino acids: CASSFGRNNPPYEQYF. The DNA of the CDR3 is TGCGCCAGCAGCTTCGGACGCAACAATCCCCCCTACGAGCAGTACTTC. The full variable domain, rest sourced from reference TRBV5-1 and TRBJ2-7, is KAGVTQTPRYLIKTRGQQVTLSCSPISGHRSVSWYQQTPGQGLQFLFEYFSETQRNKGNFPGRFSGRQFSNSRSEMNVSTLELGDSALYLCASSFGRNNPPYEQYFGPGTRLTVT.

J is TRBJ1-1 and V is TRBV13; D remains unclear. The CDR3 has 16 residues. The ends were cut back, 2 bases at V and 0 bases at J, with 13 bases in the middle. The germline CDR1 and CDR2 sequences are PRHDT and FYEKMQ (reference sequence). The CDR3 nucleotides read TGTGCCAGCAGCTTATATGGCGGCGGCCTGAACACTGAAGCTTTCTTT. Amino acids: CASSLYGGGLNTEAFF. Based on the CDR3 plus reference TRBV13 and TRBJ1-1, the full variable domain is AAGVIQSPRHLIKEKRETATLKCYPIPRHDTVYWYQQGPGQDPQFLISFYEKMQSDKGSIPDRFSAQQFSDYHSELNMSSLELGDSALYFCASSLYGGGLNTEAFFGQGTRLTVV.

In the case of this clone: Within the sample, other DNA sequences also encode this same CDR3. CDR3 residues: CASSEGGAGGPRDTQYF. The CDR3, as DNA: TGTGCCAGCAGTGAAGGGGGAGCGGGGGGGCCCAGAGATACGCAGTATTTT. This chain links TRBV6-1 with TRBJ2-3, with 10 nucleotides matching TRBD2. The trim removed 1 base at V and 5 bases at J, leaving 9 bases unmatched. The CDR3 has 17 amino acids. Germline V gene data show CDR1 as MNHNS and CDR2 as SASEGT.